Listed below are T cell receptor beta chains from one sample, sequenced in a study of T cells in Graves' hyperthyroidism and ophthalmopathy. TCRdb recomputed calls from the multiplex PCR reads with MiXCR, one row per CDR3 protein. The sample records 490,000 or so distinct CDR3 sequences, roughly 22% being singletons. What was sequenced was blood. These receptors all stem from a woman between 70 and 85 years old with Graves' ophthalmopathy. The CDR3 runs from the conserved cysteine through the conserved F or W. A D gene is named only where the DNA matches it firmly. For some rows the clone size is stated as once, few or many, or as a class when expanded; others skip it.

J	D	size	V	CDR3	DNA
TRBJ2-5	TRBD1	few	TRBV20-1	CSADRGREETQYF	TGCAGCGCGGACAGGGGGCGGGAGGAGACCCAGTACTTC
TRBJ1-3	NA	few	TRBV12-3/TRBV12-4	CASSSYTRSRNTIYF	TGTGCCAGCAGCTCATACACCCGCTCTAGAAACACCATATATTTT
TRBJ1-1	TRBD1	NA	TRBV19	CASKRDRVIPGTEAFF	TGTGCCAGTAAACGGGACAGGGTAATTCCAGGGACTGAAGCTTTCTTT
TRBJ2-7	TRBD2	few	TRBV5-1	CASSFGGIYEQYF	TGCGCCAGCAGCTTCGGGGGGATCTACGAGCAGTACTTC
TRBJ2-7	NA	NA	TRBV6-2/TRBV6-3	CASSYARGLEQYF	TGTGCCAGCAGTTACGCGCGGGGCCTCGAGCAGTACTTC
TRBJ2-3	NA	few	TRBV7-2	CASSLSPRGSGADTQYF	TGTGCCAGCAGCCTTTCCCCACGCGGTAGCGGCGCGGATACGCAGTATTTT
TRBJ1-5	NA	NA	TRBV10-3	CAISEGIERGQPQHF	TGTGCCATCAGTGAGGGCATAGAACGAGGCCAGCCCCAGCATTTT
TRBJ2-7	TRBD2	many	TRBV11-2	CASSQGLAGLYEQYF	TGTGCCAGCAGCCAAGGACTAGCGGGTCTCTACGAGCAGTACTTC
TRBJ2-5	NA	few	TRBV7-9	CASSSGTQAVQETQYF	TGTGCCAGCAGCAGTGGTACCCAGGCGGTTCAAGAGACCCAGTACTTC
TRBJ1-6	NA	many	TRBV12-3/TRBV12-4	CASSPRSVPLHF	TGTGCCAGCAGTCCCCGGAGCGTACCCCTCCACTTT
TRBJ1-2	TRBD1	NA	TRBV25-1	CASSEGYRQGAYGYTF	TGTGCCAGCAGTGAAGGTTATCGACAGGGGGCCTATGGCTACACCTTC
TRBJ2-2	NA	NA	TRBV25-1	CASSESSFPGELFF	TGTGCCAGCAGTGAATCTAGCTTCCCCGGGGAGCTGTTTTTT
TRBJ2-5	NA	many	TRBV28	CASSLGVSGNPREYF	TGTGCCAGCAGTTTGGGTGTATCAGGGAACCCCCGCGAGTACTTC
TRBJ1-1	TRBD1	many	TRBV19	CATSTGGHTEAFF	TGTGCCACCAGCACAGGGGGCCACACTGAAGCTTTCTTT
TRBJ2-7	NA	many	TRBV28	CASTAPGAGEQYF	TGTGCCAGCACTGCACCGGGCGCCGGGGAGCAGTACTTC
TRBJ2-2	NA	few	TRBV5-1	CASSPDPTGELFF	TGCGCCAGCAGCCCGGATCCAACCGGGGAGCTGTTTTTT
TRBJ2-1	NA	many	TRBV7-8	CASSLQVSSYNEQFF	TGTGCCAGCAGCTTACAGGTATCGTCCTACAATGAGCAGTTCTTC
TRBJ2-1	TRBD2	many	TRBV12-3/TRBV12-4	CASSSGTSGSNEQFF	TGTGCCAGCAGTTCGGGGACTAGCGGTTCCAATGAGCAGTTCTTC
TRBJ1-2	NA	few	TRBV7-2	CASSYGTSYGYTF	TGTGCCAGCAGCTACGGGACTAGCTATGGCTACACCTTC
TRBJ2-7	TRBD2	NA	TRBV27	CASSLSPGLAGSEQYF	TGTGCCAGCAGTTTATCACCGGGACTAGCGGGAAGCGAGCAGTACTTC
TRBJ1-2	NA	few	TRBV29-1	CSAAGREGGYTF	TGCAGCGCCGCGGGACGGGAGGGGGGCTACACCTTC
TRBJ1-6	NA	NA	TRBV30	CAWSVAGVMTPLHF	TGTGCCTGGAGTGTGGCCGGGGTCATGACACCCCTCCACTTT
TRBJ1-5	NA	few	TRBV12-3/TRBV12-4	CARSPDNLSNQPQHF	TGTGCCCGCAGCCCCGACAATCTTAGCAATCAGCCCCAGCATTTT
TRBJ1-2	NA	NA	TRBV6-2/TRBV6-3	CASNGHLKSYGYTF	TGTGCCAGCAATGGACATTTGAAGAGCTATGGCTACACCTTC
TRBJ2-4	TRBD1	NA	TRBV30	CAYGGQENIQYF	TGTGCCTACGGGGGACAGGAAAACATTCAGTACTTC
TRBJ2-5	TRBD2	NA	TRBV5-1	CASSSGLAGLLETQYF	TGCGCCAGCAGCTCCGGACTAGCGGGGCTATTAGAGACCCAGTACTTC
TRBJ2-3	NA	few	TRBV27	CASSPGPGQFATDTQYF	TGTGCCAGCAGCCCCGGTCCCGGACAGTTCGCCACAGATACGCAGTATTTT
TRBJ1-2	NA	many	TRBV6-1	CASSERGDKYGYTF	TGTGCCAGCAGTGAAAGGGGGGACAAGTACGGCTACACCTTC
TRBJ1-6	NA	NA	TRBV7-9	CATGRDPNSPLHF	TGTGCCACCGGACGCGACCCCAATTCACCCCTCCACTTT
TRBJ2-1	TRBD2	many	TRBV27	CASSLFRLAGTYNEQFF	TGTGCCAGCAGTTTATTTCGGCTAGCGGGGACCTACAATGAGCAGTTCTTC
TRBJ2-1	NA	NA	TRBV24-1	CATSDLGQGEETQFF	TGTGCCACCAGTGATTTGGGGCAGGGAGAGGAGACCCAGTTCTTC
TRBJ1-6	NA	many	TRBV12-3/TRBV12-4	CAAAASGHNSPLHF	TGTGCCGCGGCGGCCTCCGGGCATAATTCACCCCTCCACTTT
TRBJ2-3	NA	many	TRBV5-1	CASSLGGWVPDTQYF	TGCGCCAGCAGCTTGGGGGGTTGGGTTCCAGATACGCAGTATTTT
TRBJ1-1	NA	many	TRBV3-1	CASSQTPDTEAFF	TGTGCCAGCAGCCAGACTCCAGACACTGAAGCTTTCTTT
TRBJ2-1	TRBD1	NA	TRBV19	CASSGRGWDRGYNEQFF	TGTGCCAGTAGTGGCCGGGGGTGGGACAGGGGCTACAATGAGCAGTTCTTC
TRBJ1-6	NA	NA	TRBV7-2	CASSPPFVSPLHF	TGTGCCAGCAGCCCGCCGTTTGTTTCACCCCTCCACTTT
TRBJ1-1	TRBD1	many	TRBV30	CAWTRDSLNTEAFF	TGTGCCTGGACCAGGGACAGCCTAAACACTGAAGCTTTCTTT
TRBJ2-2	TRBD2	NA	TRBV4-2	CASSQSSGGNTGELFF	TGTGCCAGCAGCCAATCCAGCGGGGGGAACACCGGGGAGCTGTTTTTT
TRBJ1-2	NA	NA	TRBV6-1	CASTSGTHYGYTF	TGTGCCAGCACCTCCGGGACCCACTATGGCTACACCTTC
TRBJ2-3	TRBD2	many	TRBV11-3	CASSFSGRARTDTQYF	TGTGCCAGCAGCTTCAGCGGGAGGGCGAGGACAGATACGCAGTATTTT
TRBJ2-3	NA	few	TRBV18	CASSPPMGGSTDTQYF	TGTGCCAGCTCACCACCGATGGGCGGGAGCACAGATACGCAGTATTTT
TRBJ2-7	NA	NA	TRBV6-9	CASSAPGLPYEQYF	TGCGCCAGCAGTGCCCCGGGACTCCCCTACGAGCAGTACTTC
TRBJ1-1	NA	many	TRBV12-3/TRBV12-4	CASNRGEWSTEAFF	TGTGCCAGCAACCGAGGGGAATGGAGCACTGAAGCTTTCTTT
TRBJ2-1	NA	once	TRBV7-6	CASSLGNQQFF	TGTGCCAGCAGCTTAGGGAACCAGCAGTTCTTC
TRBJ2-2	NA	NA	TRBV5-1	CASSTGRTGELFF	TGCGCCAGCTCGACTGGCCGCACCGGGGAGCTGTTTTTT
TRBJ2-2	TRBD2	few	TRBV7-3	CASRNSGTSGELFF	TGTGCCAGCAGGAATTCCGGGACTAGCGGGGAGCTGTTTTTT
TRBJ1-2	TRBD1	few	TRBV20-1	CSAEKRDRTSNYGYTF	TGCAGTGCGGAGAAGAGGGACAGGACTTCTAACTATGGCTACACCTTC
TRBJ2-1	TRBD1	few	TRBV5-4	CASSLNRDSHNEQFF	TGTGCCAGCAGCTTAAACCGGGACAGCCACAATGAGCAGTTCTTC
TRBJ2-3	NA	NA	TRBV5-1	CASKGVLETDTQYF	TGCGCCAGCAAAGGGGTGTTGGAGACAGATACGCAGTATTTT
TRBJ2-7	TRBD2	NA	TRBV6-2/TRBV6-3	CASTDPGGLAVSYEQYF	TGTGCCAGCACCGACCCCGGAGGTCTAGCGGTCTCCTACGAGCAGTACTTC